This TCR beta chain was documented in a study of T cells in Graves' hyperthyroidism and ophthalmopathy. Germline CDR1 SGDLS, CDR2 YYNGEE. The CDR3 consists of 15 residues. Trimming removed 4 bases from V and 6 bases from J, with 19 bases in between. Amplified TCR beta CDR3 regions came from RNA transcripts. HTBI primers were the set used in a first-round RT-PCR of the TCR CDR3. From the multiplex PCR reads, TCRdb called clonotypes with MiXCR, one entry per CDR3 protein. The table shows some 500,000 distinct CDR3 sequences, with roughly a quarter occurring only once. The chain joins TRBV9 to TRBJ1-2; a weak D match, TRBD1 (6 bases). This receptor was taken from a woman aged 30 to 39 with Graves' ophthalmopathy. Sequencing was performed on blood. The CDR3 protein is CASSPNVPGVHGYTF. The CDR3 DNA sequence: TGTGCCAGCAGCCCCAATGTCCCAGGGGTACATGGCTACACCTTC.